Following are 6 T cell receptor beta chains from one sample sequenced in a study of Ad26.COV2.S vaccination and SARS-CoV-2 variants. Produced via immunoSEQ multiplex PCR; TCRdb's table is partial and in-frame only. The sample carries around 380,000 clones, more than 85% recorded once. Treatment defined: about 20 received Ad26.COV2.S at low or high dose, single or two shots; five or six received placebo; per-sample allocation not given. Collection of the samples took place on day 63 after the first injection of vaccine or placebo. Sequencing used peripheral blood, obtained in a trial of Ad26.COV2.S vaccine versus placebo. The receptors shown here come from a person between 18 and 60 years old who received the Ad26.COV2.S COVID-19 vaccine or a placebo.

The chain is built from TRBV6-6 and TRBJ1-5; no clear D. V was trimmed by 0 bases and J by 0 bases, leaving 6 bases between them. The CDR3 covers 15 residues. Germline V gene lookup returns CDR1 MNHNY and CDR2 SVGAGI (reference sequence). This CDR3 reads CASSYSWASNQPQHF. The DNA for the CDR3 is TGTGCCAGCAGTTACTCATGGGCTAGCAATCAGCCCCAGCATTTT.

The V and J genes are TRBV5-1 and TRBJ2-3; D not resolved. This CDR3 is built from 14 residues. Germline CDR1 is SGHRS and CDR2 is YFSETQ. The V gene lost 5 bases and the J gene lost 3 bases, with 13 bases spanning the gap. This chain's CDR3 is CASRPASETDTQYF. CDR3 bases: TGCGCCAGCAGGCCTGCTAGTGAAACAGATACGCAGTATTTT.

The V and J genes are TRBV19 and TRBJ2-3; 14 bases are shared with TRBD2. Germline trimming cut 7 bases from V and 1 base from J; bases unmatched to any gene: 10. The CDR3 is 18 residues long. Germline V lookup: CDR1 LNHDA, CDR2 SQIVND (reference sequence). The CDR3 loop is CASTATSGGASGTDTQYF. In DNA, the CDR3 is TGTGCCAGTACCGCGACTAGCGGGGGGGCCTCTGGCACAGATACGCAGTATTTT. The full variable domain, in which reference TRBV19 and TRBJ2-3 provide the parts outside the CDR3, is DGGITQSPKYLFRKEGQNVTLSCEQNLNHDAMYWYRQDPGQGLRLIYYSQIVNDFQKGDIAEGYSVSREKKESFPLTVTSAQKNPTAFYLCASTATSGGASGTDTQYFGPGTRLTVL.

The chain joins TRBV7-8 to TRBJ1-3; 9 bases map to TRBD1. The ends lost 0 bases at V and 3 bases at J; junction bases unmatched: 9. The germline CDR1 and CDR2 sequences are SGHVS and FQNEAQ. The CDR3 sequence is 18 residues long. CDR3 DNA sequence: TGTGCCAGCAGCTTAGCCCTCAGGGACAGGGCGATTGGAAACACCATATATTTT. This sequence encodes CASSLALRDRAIGNTIYF.

This chain connects TRBV25-1 to TRBJ1-1; D not resolved. Germline V CDR1 and CDR2: MGHDK, SYGVNS. The CDR3 runs to 11 residues. V lost 8 bases, J lost 6 bases, and 10 bases lay in between. The CDR3 coding sequence is TGTGCCAGCGGTCCTCTATCTGAAGCTTTCTTT. Translating gives CASGPLSEAFF.

V is TRBV19 and J is TRBJ1-5; 9 nucleotides match TRBD1. Trimming removed 4 bases from V and 5 bases from J; junction bases left unmatched: 9. Germline V gene lookup returns CDR1 LNHDA and CDR2 SQIVND (reference sequence). This CDR3 is 16 amino acids long. This CDR3 reads CASSRKQGAGDQPQHF. CDR3 nucleotide sequence: TGTGCCAGTAGTAGAAAACAGGGGGCAGGGGATCAGCCCCAGCATTTT.